Shown below are 25 T cell receptor beta chains from a single sample sequenced in a study of spatial heterogeneity in lung cancer. Study findings and constraints: Counts of expanded intratumoral alpha and beta TCRs tracked tumor mutation counts.

Time point reported: sample taken at primary tumor resection. Antigens of these TCRs are unknown. Each CDR3 protein is one row after TCRdb ran MiXCR on the 5' RACE reads. The table has about 14,000 distinct CDR3 sequences, 4.7% seen once. Sequences were derived from lung tumor tissue, sampled at surgery. These receptors were taken from a female donor with early-stage non-small cell lung cancer.

This clonotype was counted at least ten times. This beta chain came through as a stray read in a library set up for alpha chains, and its size says little. This chain joins TRBV11-2 and TRBJ2-3; a possible D gene is TRBD2 (5 bases). CDR3 size: 13 residues. The germline V gene encodes CDR1 SGHAT and CDR2 FQNNGV. V lost 4 bases and J 8 bases, leaving 13 bases between the germline ends. The CDR3 is CASSSPPSGTQYF. The CDR3 DNA is TGTGCCAGCAGCTCCCCCCCAAGCGGTACGCAGTATTTT.

This clonotype was picked up many times. The size of this beta chain means little, since it is a stray read in a library made for alpha chains. The chain uses TRBV12-3 or TRBV12-4 and TRBJ1-1; TRBD1 aligns across 7 bases. J was trimmed by 1 base and V by 6 bases; bases with no gene match: 11. This CDR3 has 16 amino acids. CDR3 sequence reads: CASRSRQGGQNTEAFF. The CDR3 nucleotides are TGTGCCAGCAGGTCCCGACAGGGAGGACAGAACACTGAAGCTTTCTTT.

In the case of this clonotype: The size of this beta chain means little, since it is a stray read in a library made for alpha chains. The V call is TRBV29-1, the J call TRBJ2-5; TRBD2 matches 8 bases. Trimming at V came to 1 base and at J to 11 bases, leaving 6 bases not matched to a gene. This CDR3 has 12 amino acids. Germline CDR1 is SQVTM and CDR2 is ANQGSEA. CDR3 bases: TGCAGCGTTGAAGCGGGGGGGGAATATCAGTACTTC. This translates into CSVEAGGEYQYF.

In its sample, this clonotype was seen many times. In a library made to pick up alpha chains, this beta chain is a stray read with a size that means little. V and J are TRBV29-1 and TRBJ2-1, with D maybe TRBD1 (5 bases). Trimming shortened V by 3 bases and J by 2 bases, and 8 bases separated the two germline ends. Looked up from germline, CDR1 is SQVTM and CDR2 is ANQGSEA. The CDR3 runs 13 residues. CDR3 in amino acids: CSVDAGTYNEQFF. The CDR3 coding sequence is TGCAGCGTTGATGCAGGGACCTACAATGAGCAGTTCTTC.

This clonotype is judged medium-sized. This beta chain is an off-target read within a library intended for alpha chains, so its frequency means little. The chain couples TRBV7-3 to TRBJ2-1, with D tentatively TRBD1 or TRBD2 (6 bases each). Germline V gene data show CDR1 as SGHTA and CDR2 as FQGTGA. With 1 base removed from V and 8 bases from J, the gap between germline ends came to 15 bases. The CDR3 sequence is 15 residues long. The CDR3 sequence: CASSLIGGRLDEQFF. The CDR3 DNA sequence: TGTGCCAGCAGCTTAATCGGGGGCCGCCTTGATGAGCAGTTCTTC.

This clonotype is medium-sized (0.01 to 0.1%) in the sample. Being off target in a library aimed at alpha chains, this beta chain has a size of little meaning. V is TRBV7-2 and J is TRBJ2-7; unclear D gene. CDR1 and CDR2 from the germline V gene are SGHTA and FQGNSA. The V and J ends lost 2 bases and 0 bases respectively, with 8 bases between them. The CDR3 length is 14 residues. CDR3 loop: CASSLPLPSYEQYF. CDR3 nucleotides: TGTGCCAGCAGCTTACCACTTCCCTCCTACGAGCAGTACTTC.

This clonotype has at least ten counts. The library was built for alpha chains, so this beta chain is an off-target read and its size means little. V is TRBV28 and J is TRBJ1-5; D remains ambiguous. With 6 bases removed from V and 4 bases from J, the gap between germline ends came to 4 bases. This CDR3 contains 11 residues. Germline CDR1 and CDR2: MDHEN and SYDVKM. The chain's CDR3 is CASSRNQPQHF. The CDR3 region has the DNA TGTGCCAGCAGCCGTAATCAGCCCCAGCATTTT. Looking up the rest from reference TRBV28 and TRBJ1-5 gives the full variable domain: DVKVTQSSRYLVKRTGEKVFLECVQDMDHENMFWYRQDPGLGLRLIYFSYDVKMKEKGDIPEGYSVSREKKERFSLILESASTNQTSMYLCASSRNQPQHFGDGTRLSIL.

This clonotype was detected ten times or more. This beta chain is an unintended read in a library built for alpha chains; its size means little. The chain joins TRBV5-1 to TRBJ1-6, with unresolved D. V lost 5 bases, J lost 8 bases, and 14 bases lay in between. The CDR3 totals 14 residues. Germline V gene data show CDR1 as SGHRS and CDR2 as YFSETQ. CDR3 residues: CASSSGGNYSPLHF. The DNA for the CDR3 is TGCGCCAGCAGTTCTGGCGGGAATTATTCACCCCTCCACTTT.

This clonotype has at least ten counts. The library was designed around alpha chains, so this beta chain is a stray read whose abundance carries little weight. The chain is built from TRBV12-3 or TRBV12-4 and TRBJ1-5; D remains ambiguous. Trimming left V 1 base short and J 3 bases short, with 13 bases between. CDR3 length: 16 amino acids. Here the CDR3 reads CASSLEVSDYNQPQHF. CDR3 coding DNA: TGTGCCAGCAGTTTAGAGGTCTCGGATTACAATCAGCCCCAGCATTTT.

Comments on this clonotype: This beta chain appears as a stray read in a library generated for alpha chains; its size is not informative. The genes are TRBV19 and TRBJ2-1; D is uncertain. The CDR3 has 12 amino acids. The germline V gene has CDR1 LNHDA and CDR2 SQIVND (reference sequence). Trimming took 11 bases from V and 5 from J, leaving 13 bases between them. CDR3: CAAAIGDNEQFF. CDR3 coding DNA: TGTGCCGCGGCAATCGGCGACAATGAGCAGTTCTTC.

This clonotype was counted at least ten times. Because this beta chain is a stray read in a library intended to capture alpha chains, its abundance should not be given much weight. J is TRBJ2-3 and V is TRBV20-1; TRBD2 matches at 12 bases. V trimming: 4 bases; J trimming: 0 bases; junction bases outside the gene matches: 5. The CDR3 is 16 amino acids. Germline V CDR1 and CDR2: DFQATT, SNEGSKA (reference sequence). As DNA, the CDR3 is TGCAGTGCTACCGGGACTAGCGGGTCTAGCACAGATACGCAGTATTTT. It is translated as CSATGTSGSSTDTQYF.

This clonotype has a count of ten or more. A library made for alpha chains picked up this beta chain off target, so its size means little. This sequence joins TRBV29-1 and TRBJ1-5; D is possibly TRBD1 (6 bases). Trimming cost V 6 bases and J 4 bases, with 10 bases left between them. CDR3 size: 12 residues. Germline CDR1 and CDR2: SQVTM and ANQGSEA. The CDR3 loop is CSVQQGNQPQHF. In DNA form, the CDR3 reads TGCAGCGTACAACAGGGAAATCAGCCCCAGCATTTT.

This clonotype was detected ten times or more. This beta chain slipped into a library made for alpha chains as a stray read, so its size is not meaningful. The chain joins TRBV20-1 to TRBJ2-1, with 13 bases identical to TRBD2. The germline CDR1 and CDR2 sequences are DFQATT and SNEGSKA (reference sequence). V shed 6 bases and J 6 bases; nucleotides not matched to a gene: 8. This CDR3 is 15 amino acids long. Written as DNA, the CDR3 is TGCAGTGCCTGGAAGGGACTAGCGGGGTCCAATGAGCAGTTCTTC. Amino acid sequence: CSAWKGLAGSNEQFF.

Comments on this clonotype: Its ends do not fully match the called genes, so a read error is possible. This beta chain turned up in a library designed for alpha chains; as an off-target read, its abundance says little. CDR3 DNA sequence: TGTGCCAGCGGCTTAGCGATTAGCGGGGAGGGAAACATTCAGTACTTC. Translation gives CASGLAISGEGNIQYF. This chain connects TRBV7-2 to TRBJ2-4; TRBD2 matches at 8 bases. The CDR3 is 16 residues long. The germline V gene has CDR1 SGHTA and CDR2 FQGNSA. Complete variable domain (other parts from reference TRBV7-2 and TRBJ2-4): GAGVSQSPSNKVTEKGKDVELRCDPISGHTALYWYRQSLGQGLEFLIYFQGNSAPDKSGLPSDRFSAERTGGSVSTLTIQRTQQEDSAVYLCASGLAISGEGNIQYFGAGTRLSVL.

This clonotype was seen at least ten times. Found in a library prepared for alpha chains, this beta chain is an off-target read, and its abundance has little meaning. This chain joins TRBV25-1 and TRBJ1-1; tentatively, D is TRBD1 (5 bases). Trimming pared 3 bases from V and 4 bases from J, leaving 15 bases between. Germline CDR1 is MGHDK and CDR2 is SYGVNS. The length of the CDR3 is 15 residues. The DNA of the CDR3 is TGTGCCAGCAGTGACCCCTTGAGGGGACCCACTGAAGCTTTCTTT. As protein: CASSDPLRGPTEAFF. Supplemented by reference TRBV25-1 and TRBJ1-1, the full variable domain reads EADIYQTPRYLVIGTGKKITLECSQTMGHDKMYWYQQDPGMELHLIHYSYGVNSTEKGDLSSESTVSRIRTEHFPLTLESARPSHTSQYLCASSDPLRGPTEAFFGQGTRLTVV.

By its share, this clonotype is medium-sized. This beta chain was picked up by a library intended for alpha chains and is off target, so its count carries little meaning. V is TRBV5-1 and J is TRBJ2-7, with D possibly matching TRBD2 (6 bases). The CDR3 covers 16 residues. Germline CDR1 and CDR2: SGHRS and YFSETQ. V lost 5 bases, J lost 1 base, and 19 bases lay in between. The CDR3 bases are TGCGCCAGCAGTCCGATAGGGACTGCCCTTTCCTACGAGCAGTACTTC. Protein sequence: CASSPIGTALSYEQYF.

This clonotype came up many times. This beta chain came through as a stray read in a library set up for alpha chains, and its size says little. The chain recombines TRBV4-2 with TRBJ2-7; 7 nucleotides line up with TRBD2. This CDR3 has 15 amino acids. Trimming at V came to 0 bases and at J to 1 base, leaving 3 bases not matched to a gene. Germline CDR1 and CDR2: LGHNA and YNFKEQ. The CDR3 DNA reads TGTGCCAGCAGCCAAGAGCGGGGGATATCCTACGAGCAGTACTTC. It codes for CASSQERGISYEQYF.

This clonotype was seen many times. Since the library was made to target alpha chains, this beta chain is a stray read and its abundance is not meaningful. The rearrangement joins TRBV4-2 to TRBJ2-1; TRBD2 aligns across 12 bases. The CDR3 runs 15 residues. In germline, CDR1 is LGHNA, CDR2 YNFKEQ. After removal of 4 bases from V and 5 bases from J, the junction contained 3 bases not matched to a gene. CDR3 DNA: TGTGCCAGCAGCCGACGACTAGCGGGGGACAATGAGCAGTTCTTC. Its protein product is CASSRRLAGDNEQFF.

This clonotype was counted many times. For a library built for alpha chains, this beta chain is a stray read; little rests on its size. This rearrangement joins TRBV5-6 to TRBJ1-1; 9 bases agree with TRBD1. With V trimmed by 5 bases and J by 1 base, 12 bases remained unmatched. The CDR3 sequence is 17 residues long. CDR1 is SGHDT and CDR2 is YYEEEE in the germline V gene. CDR3: CASRLRTGVLRNTEAFF. The DNA of the CDR3 is TGTGCCAGCAGGCTCAGGACAGGGGTATTACGGAACACTGAAGCTTTCTTT.

The sample holds many counts of this clonotype. Found in a library prepared for alpha chains, this beta chain is an off-target read, and its abundance has little meaning. The J gene is TRBJ2-3, the V gene TRBV7-9, with D possibly called TRBD1 or TRBD2 (6 bases each). The V gene lost 7 bases and the J gene lost 3 bases, with 17 bases spanning the gap. CDR3 length equals 15 residues. CDR1 is SEHNR and CDR2 is FQNEAQ in the germline V gene (reference sequence). The CDR3: CASILWGAGTDTQYF. The CDR3 DNA reads as TGTGCCAGCATCCTCTGGGGGGCAGGGACAGATACGCAGTATTTT.

This clonotype was counted ten times or more. This beta chain is an unintended read in a library built for alpha chains; its size means little. The genes are TRBV28 and TRBJ1-4; no clear D. With 7 bases removed from V and 1 base from J, the gap between germline ends came to 7 bases. CDR1 and CDR2 (germline): MDHEN, SYDVKM. This CDR3 is 13 amino acids long. In DNA form, the CDR3 reads TGTGCCAGCACGACTTTAACTAATGAAAAACTGTTTTTT. Translation: CASTTLTNEKLFF.

This clonotype was seen at least ten times. This beta chain slipped into a library made for alpha chains as a stray read, so its size is not meaningful. The rearrangement uses TRBV5-4 and TRBJ2-2; 9 positions match TRBD2. This CDR3 spans 19 amino acids. Germline CDR1 and CDR2: SGHNT and YYREEE (reference sequence). Losses at the gene ends were 3 bases for V and 5 bases for J; bases not matched to a gene: 17. Written as DNA, the CDR3 is TGTGCCAGCAGCTCCCCGCGGGGTAGCGGGGGACTCAGAACCGGGGAGCTGTTTTTT. This sequence encodes CASSSPRGSGGLRTGELFF. The full variable domain, with the rest looked up from reference TRBV5-4 and TRBJ2-2, is ETGVTQSPTHLIKTRGQQVTLRCSSQSGHNTVSWYQQALGQGPQFIFQYYREEENGRGNFPPRFSGLQFPNYSSELNVNALELDDSALYLCASSSPRGSGGLRTGELFFGEGSRLTVL.

In this sample, this clonotype turned up many times. In a library made to pick up alpha chains, this beta chain is a stray read with a size that means little. The chain has TRBV5-5 and TRBJ2-7; 9 bases are a match to TRBD2. CDR3 length equals 15 residues. CDR1 and CDR2 from the germline V gene are SGHKS and YYEKEE (reference sequence). J gave up 2 bases and V 2 bases, and 5 bases lay outside the gene matches. CDR3 sequence reads: CASSFRLAGAYEQYF. Here the CDR3 DNA reads TGTGCCAGCAGCTTCCGTTTAGCGGGGGCCTACGAGCAGTACTTC.

This clonotype came up many times. Little can be read into the size of this beta chain, an off-target read in a library designed for alpha chains. The chain combines TRBV3-1 with TRBJ2-1, with a tentative D call TRBD2 (5 bases). Germline CDR1 reads LGHDT; CDR2 reads YNNKEL (reference sequence). V was cut by 8 bases and J by 3 bases, with 20 bases left in between. CDR3 size: 16 residues. In nucleotides, the CDR3 is TGTGCCAGCTGCCGGGGAATTCCGACCTTCTACAATGAGCAGTTCTTC. Protein sequence: CASCRGIPTFYNEQFF.

This clonotype was counted only a few times. The library was prepared for alpha chains; this beta chain is a stray read, so its frequency means little. The chain joins TRBV29-1 to TRBJ2-5; D gene ambiguous. Germline values: CDR1 SQVTM, CDR2 ANQGSEA. Trimming removed 2 bases from V and 9 bases from J, with 16 bases in between. The CDR3 contains 13 residues. CDR3: CSVEKEIIEAQYF. The DNA for the CDR3 is TGCAGCGTTGAAAAGGAGATCATTGAGGCCCAGTACTTC. The whole variable domain, remainder taken from reference TRBV29-1 and TRBJ2-5, is SAVISQKPSRDICQRGTSLTIQCQVDSQVTMMFWYRQQPGQSLTLIATANQGSEATYESGFVIDKFPISRPNLTFSTLTVSNMSPEDSSIYLCSVEKEIIEAQYFGPGTRLLVL.